Listed below are T cell receptor beta chains from one sample, sequenced in a study of cytomegalovirus exposure and HLA in healthy donors. Here immunoSEQ multiplex PCR was the method, and the copy in TCRdb shows in-frame clones only, minus some. The repertoire holds 140,000 to 150,000 clones, with over 75% as singletons. Sequenced sample: PBMCs. Receptor source: a woman in her thirties in good health and CMV-seronegative. Each CDR3 is given with its conserved first and last residue. Fields, in order: J gene, V gene, D gene, clone size, CDR3 DNA, CDR3 protein. D genes are given only for firm matches. A row's size may be missing; if present it is once, few, many or a size class.

TRBJ2-5 | TRBV11-2 | NA | NA | TGTGCCAGCAGCTTAGGTCGGTCAGGGGGGAAAGAGACCCAGTACTTC | CASSLGRSGGKETQYF
TRBJ1-1 | TRBV20-1 | NA | once | TGCAGTGCTACCGGTTCCACTGAAGCTTTCTTT | CSATGSTEAFF
TRBJ1-1 | TRBV10-3 | NA | NA | TGTGCCATCAGTGAGGGACAGTGGAATGAAGCTTTCTTT | CAISEGQWNEAFF
TRBJ1-2 | TRBV2 | NA | NA | TGTGCCAGCAGTGAAACCAGGGTGTGGGGCTACACCTTC | CASSETRVWGYTF
TRBJ1-1 | TRBV6-1 | NA | NA | TGTGCCAGCAGAAAAGACACTTACACTGAAGCTTTCTTT | CASRKDTYTEAFF
TRBJ1-5 | TRBV2 | NA | NA | TGTGCCAGCAGTCTCAGGATATATAGCAATCAGCCCCAGCATTTT | CASSLRIYSNQPQHF
TRBJ2-1 | TRBV4-3 | TRBD1 | NA | TGCGCCAGCAGCAAAGATCCAGGGACAGGGCCCTACAATGAGCAGTTCTTC | CASSKDPGTGPYNEQFF
TRBJ2-2 | TRBV18 | TRBD2 | NA | TGTGCCAGCTCACCATTGTCTCTAGCGGGGTACACCGGGGAGCTGTTTTTT | CASSPLSLAGYTGELFF
TRBJ2-5 | TRBV11-3 | NA | NA | TGTGCCAGCAGCTTAGACAGGGAGACCCAGTACTTC | CASSLDRETQYF
TRBJ2-7 | TRBV4-1 | TRBD2 | few | TGCGCCAGCAGCCCCTTTTCTACCGGGACTAGCGACTCCTACGAGCAGTACTTC | CASSPFSTGTSDSYEQYF
TRBJ2-7 | TRBV19 | TRBD1 | NA | TGTGCCAGTAGTACGAGGACAGGGTATGGCGCCTTGTACTTC | CASSTRTGYGALYF
TRBJ2-7 | TRBV20-1 | NA | NA | TGCAGTGCTAGCCAGGATTACGAGCAGTACTTC | CSASQDYEQYF
TRBJ2-7 | TRBV19 | TRBD1 | NA | TGTGCCAGTAGTGGGACAGGGGGTTCCTACGAGCAGTACTTC | CASSGTGGSYEQYF
TRBJ2-3 | TRBV6-5 | NA | NA | TGTGCCAGCACTCTCACCCAAGGGGCAGATACGCAGTATTTT | CASTLTQGADTQYF
TRBJ1-1 | TRBV4-3 | TRBD1 | few | TGCGCCAGCAGCCAAGATAGGGGCAGGGGGACTGAAGCTTTCTTT | CASSQDRGRGTEAFF
TRBJ1-5 | TRBV18 | NA | once | TGTGCCAGCTCACCATGGGGCTCAAATCAGCCCCAGCATTTT | CASSPWGSNQPQHF
TRBJ1-5 | TRBV5-1 | NA | NA | TGCGCCAGCAGCGGTACAGGGTCCCAGCCCCAGCATTTT | CASSGTGSQPQHF
TRBJ2-1 | TRBV7-8 | NA | once | TGTGCCAGCAGCTTATCAGGCGCTAACAATGAGCAGTTCTTC | CASSLSGANNEQFF